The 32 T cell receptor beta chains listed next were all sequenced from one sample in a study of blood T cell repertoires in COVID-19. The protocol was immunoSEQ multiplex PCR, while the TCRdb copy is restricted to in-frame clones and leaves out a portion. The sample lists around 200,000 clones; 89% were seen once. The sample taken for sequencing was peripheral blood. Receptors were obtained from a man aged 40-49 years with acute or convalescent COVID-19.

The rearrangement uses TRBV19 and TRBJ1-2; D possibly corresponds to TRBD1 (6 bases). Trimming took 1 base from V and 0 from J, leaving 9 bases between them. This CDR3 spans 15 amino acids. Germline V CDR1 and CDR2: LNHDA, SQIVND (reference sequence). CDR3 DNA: TGTGCCAGTAGTATAGGTACAGGGACTAACTATGGCTACACCTTC. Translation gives CASSIGTGTNYGYTF. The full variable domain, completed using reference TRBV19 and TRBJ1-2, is DGGITQSPKYLFRKEGQNVTLSCEQNLNHDAMYWYRQDPGQGLRLIYYSQIVNDFQKGDIAEGYSVSREKKESFPLTVTSAQKNPTAFYLCASSIGTGTNYGYTFGSGTRLTVV.

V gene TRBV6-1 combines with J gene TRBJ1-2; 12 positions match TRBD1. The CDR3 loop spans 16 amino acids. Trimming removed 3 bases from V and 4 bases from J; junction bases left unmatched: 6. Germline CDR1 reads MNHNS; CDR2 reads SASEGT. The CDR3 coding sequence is TGTGCCAGCAGTGAGGGACAGGGGGCGCTGGGCTATGGCTACACCTTC. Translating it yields CASSEGQGALGYGYTF.

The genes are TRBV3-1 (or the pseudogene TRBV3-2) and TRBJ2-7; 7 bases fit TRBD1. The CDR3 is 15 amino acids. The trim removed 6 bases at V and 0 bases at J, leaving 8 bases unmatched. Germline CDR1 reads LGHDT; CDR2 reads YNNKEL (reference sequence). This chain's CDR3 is CASSYDREGSYEQYF. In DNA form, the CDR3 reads TGTGCCAGCAGTTATGACAGGGAAGGCTCCTACGAGCAGTACTTC.

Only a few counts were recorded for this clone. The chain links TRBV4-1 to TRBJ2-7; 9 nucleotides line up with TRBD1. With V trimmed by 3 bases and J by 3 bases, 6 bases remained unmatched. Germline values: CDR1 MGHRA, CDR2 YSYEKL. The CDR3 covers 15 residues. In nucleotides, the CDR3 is TGCGCCAGCAGCCAGGGACAGGGCGCTGACTACGAGCAGTACTTC. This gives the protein CASSQGQGADYEQYF.

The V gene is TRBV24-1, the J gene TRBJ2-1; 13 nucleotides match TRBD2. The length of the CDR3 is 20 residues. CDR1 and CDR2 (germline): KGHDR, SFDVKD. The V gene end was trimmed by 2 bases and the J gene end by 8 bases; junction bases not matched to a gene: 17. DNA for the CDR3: TGTGCCACCAGTGATTCCCCCTGGACTAGCGGGGGAGGGTTTCGCGATGAGCAGTTCTTC. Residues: CATSDSPWTSGGGFRDEQFF.

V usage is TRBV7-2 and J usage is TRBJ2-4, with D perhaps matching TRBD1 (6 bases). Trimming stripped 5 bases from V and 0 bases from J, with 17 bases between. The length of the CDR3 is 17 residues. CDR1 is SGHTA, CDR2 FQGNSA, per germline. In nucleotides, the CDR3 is TGTGCCAGCAGCCAGACAGGCGCCATCCTAGCCAAAAACATTCAGTACTTC. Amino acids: CASSQTGAILAKNIQYF. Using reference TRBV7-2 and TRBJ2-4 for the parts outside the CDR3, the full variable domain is GAGVSQSPSNKVTEKGKDVELRCDPISGHTALYWYRQSLGQGLEFLIYFQGNSAPDKSGLPSDRFSAERTGGSVSTLTIQRTQQEDSAVYLCASSQTGAILAKNIQYFGAGTRLSVL.

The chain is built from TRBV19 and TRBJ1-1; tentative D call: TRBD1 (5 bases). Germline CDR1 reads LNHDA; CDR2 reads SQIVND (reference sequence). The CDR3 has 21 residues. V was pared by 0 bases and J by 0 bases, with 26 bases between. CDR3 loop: CASSIDRFSGVGGYMNTEAFF. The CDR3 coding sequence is TGTGCCAGTAGTATAGATCGCTTTTCGGGGGTAGGAGGTTACATGAACACTGAAGCTTTCTTT.

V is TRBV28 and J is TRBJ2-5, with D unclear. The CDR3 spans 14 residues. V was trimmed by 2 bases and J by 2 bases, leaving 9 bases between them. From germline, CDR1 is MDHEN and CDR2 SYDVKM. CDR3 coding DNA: TGTGCCAGCAGTTTAGCCTCGAGTCAAGAGACCCAGTACTTC. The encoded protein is CASSLASSQETQYF.

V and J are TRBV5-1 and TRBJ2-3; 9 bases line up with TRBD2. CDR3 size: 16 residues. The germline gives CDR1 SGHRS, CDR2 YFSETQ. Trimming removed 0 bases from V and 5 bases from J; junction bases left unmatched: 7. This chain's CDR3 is CASSLAASGVGDTQYF. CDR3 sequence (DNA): TGCGCCAGCAGCTTGGCTGCTAGCGGGGTTGGAGATACGCAGTATTTT.

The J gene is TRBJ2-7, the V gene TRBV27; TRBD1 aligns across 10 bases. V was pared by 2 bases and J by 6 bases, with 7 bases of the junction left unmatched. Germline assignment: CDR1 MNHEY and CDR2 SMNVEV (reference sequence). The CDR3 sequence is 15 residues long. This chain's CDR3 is CASSLRTGGLSEQYF. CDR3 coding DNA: TGTGCCAGCAGTTTACGGACAGGGGGTTTAAGCGAGCAGTACTTC.

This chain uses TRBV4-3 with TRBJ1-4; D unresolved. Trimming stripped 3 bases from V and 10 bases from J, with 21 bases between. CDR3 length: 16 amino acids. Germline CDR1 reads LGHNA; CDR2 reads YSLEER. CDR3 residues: CASSQGLTAGTGKLFF. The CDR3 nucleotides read TGCGCCAGCAGCCAGGGGTTAACAGCGGGCACGGGAAAACTGTTTTTT.

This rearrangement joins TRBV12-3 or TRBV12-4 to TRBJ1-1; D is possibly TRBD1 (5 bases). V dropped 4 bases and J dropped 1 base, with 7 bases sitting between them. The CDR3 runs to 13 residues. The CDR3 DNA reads TGTGCCAGCAGTTATACAGGGAACACTGAAGCTTTCTTT. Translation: CASSYTGNTEAFF.

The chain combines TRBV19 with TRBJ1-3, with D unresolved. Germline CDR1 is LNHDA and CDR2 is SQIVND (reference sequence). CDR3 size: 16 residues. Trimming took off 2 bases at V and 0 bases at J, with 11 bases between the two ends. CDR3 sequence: CASSISPWSSGNTIYF. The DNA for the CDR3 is TGTGCCAGTAGTATATCCCCCTGGAGCTCTGGAAACACCATATATTTT.

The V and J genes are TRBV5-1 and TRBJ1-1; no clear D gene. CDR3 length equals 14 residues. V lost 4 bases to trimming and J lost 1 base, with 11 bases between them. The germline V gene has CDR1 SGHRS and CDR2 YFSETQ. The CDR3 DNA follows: TGCGCCAGCAGCCGGCTTGCGGGGAACACTGAAGCTTTCTTT. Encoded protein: CASSRLAGNTEAFF.

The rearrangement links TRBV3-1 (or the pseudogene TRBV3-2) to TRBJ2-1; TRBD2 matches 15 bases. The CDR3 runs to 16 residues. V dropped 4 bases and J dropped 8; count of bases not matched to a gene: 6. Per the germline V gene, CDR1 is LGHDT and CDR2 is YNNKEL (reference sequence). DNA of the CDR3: TGTGCCAGCAGCCGCCGGACTAGCGGGGGGGCTCATGAGCAGTTCTTC. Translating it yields CASSRRTSGGAHEQFF.

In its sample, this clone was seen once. CDR3 residues: CASSVGGGTEKLFF. Written as DNA, the CDR3 is TGTGCCAGCAGCGTAGGGGGGGGTACAGAAAAACTGTTTTTT. This chain links TRBV9 with TRBJ1-4, with TRBD1 as a possible D gene (5 bases). Looked up from germline, CDR1 is SGDLS and CDR2 is YYNGEE. The CDR3 totals 14 residues. The V and J ends lost 0 bases and 8 bases respectively, with 11 bases between them.

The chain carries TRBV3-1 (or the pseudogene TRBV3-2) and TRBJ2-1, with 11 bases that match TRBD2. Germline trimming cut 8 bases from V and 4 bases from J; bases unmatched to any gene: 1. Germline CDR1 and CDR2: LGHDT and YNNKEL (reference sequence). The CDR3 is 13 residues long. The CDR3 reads CASRTSGYNEQFF. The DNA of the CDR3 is TGTGCCAGCCGGACTAGCGGGTACAATGAGCAGTTCTTC.

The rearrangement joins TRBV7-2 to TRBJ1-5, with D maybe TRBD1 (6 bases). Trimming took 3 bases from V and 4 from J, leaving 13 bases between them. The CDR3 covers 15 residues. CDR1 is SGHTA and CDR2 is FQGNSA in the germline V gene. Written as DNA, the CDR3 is TGTGCCAGCAGCTTGGTGACAGGAATAAATCAGCCCCAGCATTTT. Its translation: CASSLVTGINQPQHF. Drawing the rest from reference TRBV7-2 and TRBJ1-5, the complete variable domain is GAGVSQSPSNKVTEKGKDVELRCDPISGHTALYWYRQSLGQGLEFLIYFQGNSAPDKSGLPSDRFSAERTGGSVSTLTIQRTQQEDSAVYLCASSLVTGINQPQHFGDGTRLSIL.

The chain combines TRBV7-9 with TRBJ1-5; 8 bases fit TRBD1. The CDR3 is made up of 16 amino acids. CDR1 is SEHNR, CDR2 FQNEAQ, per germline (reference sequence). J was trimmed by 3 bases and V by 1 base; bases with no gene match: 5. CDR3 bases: TGTGCCAGCAGCTTAGTCCTGGACAGGGTCAATCAGCCCCAGCATTTT. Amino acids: CASSLVLDRVNQPQHF. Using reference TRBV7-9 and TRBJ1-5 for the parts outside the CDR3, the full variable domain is DTGVSQNPRHKITKRGQNVTFRCDPISEHNRLYWYRQTLGQGPEFLTYFQNEAQLEKSRLLSDRFSAERPKGSFSTLEIQRTEQGDSAMYLCASSLVLDRVNQPQHFGDGTRLSIL.

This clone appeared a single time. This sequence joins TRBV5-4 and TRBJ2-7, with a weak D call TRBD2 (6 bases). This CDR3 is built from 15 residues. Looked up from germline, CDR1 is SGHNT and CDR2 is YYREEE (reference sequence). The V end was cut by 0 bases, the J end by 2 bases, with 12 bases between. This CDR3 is CASSLGRVGAYEQYF. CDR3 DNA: TGTGCCAGCAGCTTGGGGAGGGTGGGGGCCTACGAGCAGTACTTC.

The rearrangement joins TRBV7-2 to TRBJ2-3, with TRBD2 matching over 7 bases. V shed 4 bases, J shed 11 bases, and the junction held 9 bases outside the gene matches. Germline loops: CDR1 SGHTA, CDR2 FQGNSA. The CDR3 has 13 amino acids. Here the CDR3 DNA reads TGTGCCAGCAGCTCGGAAGCGGGGATAAAGCAGTATTTT. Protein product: CASSSEAGIKQYF.

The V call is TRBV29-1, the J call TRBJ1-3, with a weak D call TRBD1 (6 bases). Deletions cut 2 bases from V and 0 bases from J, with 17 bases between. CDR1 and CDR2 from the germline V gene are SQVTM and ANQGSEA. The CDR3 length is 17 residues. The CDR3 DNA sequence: TGCAGCGTTGAAACAGGGAACACCTTATTCTCTGGAAACACCATATATTTT. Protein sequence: CSVETGNTLFSGNTIYF.

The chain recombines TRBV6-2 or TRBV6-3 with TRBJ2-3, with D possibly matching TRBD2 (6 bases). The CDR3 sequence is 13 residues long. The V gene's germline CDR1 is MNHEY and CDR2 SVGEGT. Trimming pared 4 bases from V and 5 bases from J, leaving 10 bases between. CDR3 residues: CASSFGAGDTQYF. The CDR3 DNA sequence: TGTGCCAGCAGTTTTGGAGCGGGAGATACGCAGTATTTT.

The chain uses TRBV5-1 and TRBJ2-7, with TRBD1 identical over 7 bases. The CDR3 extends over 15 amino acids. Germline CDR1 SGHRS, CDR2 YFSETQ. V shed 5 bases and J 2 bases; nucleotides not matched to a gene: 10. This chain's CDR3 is CASSPEPGTAYEQYF. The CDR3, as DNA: TGCGCCAGCAGTCCTGAGCCCGGGACAGCCTACGAGCAGTACTTC.

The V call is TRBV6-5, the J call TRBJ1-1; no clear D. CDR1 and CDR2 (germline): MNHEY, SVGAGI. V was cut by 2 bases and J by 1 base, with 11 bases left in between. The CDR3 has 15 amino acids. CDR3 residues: CASSYAGLENTEAFF. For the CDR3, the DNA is TGTGCCAGCAGTTACGCAGGACTCGAGAACACTGAAGCTTTCTTT.

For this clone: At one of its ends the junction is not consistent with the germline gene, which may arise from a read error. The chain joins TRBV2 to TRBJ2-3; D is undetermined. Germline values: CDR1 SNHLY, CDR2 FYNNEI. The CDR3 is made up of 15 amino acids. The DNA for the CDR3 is TGTGCCAGCAGGGAAGGATCAATCCGCGCAGATACGCAGTATTTT. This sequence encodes CASREGSIRADTQYF.

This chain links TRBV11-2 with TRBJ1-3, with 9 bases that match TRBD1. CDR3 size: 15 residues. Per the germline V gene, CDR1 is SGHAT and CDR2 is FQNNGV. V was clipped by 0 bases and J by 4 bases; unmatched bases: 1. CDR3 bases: TGTGCCAGCAGCTTAGAAGGACAGGGGGGAAACACCATATATTTT. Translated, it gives CASSLEGQGGNTIYF.

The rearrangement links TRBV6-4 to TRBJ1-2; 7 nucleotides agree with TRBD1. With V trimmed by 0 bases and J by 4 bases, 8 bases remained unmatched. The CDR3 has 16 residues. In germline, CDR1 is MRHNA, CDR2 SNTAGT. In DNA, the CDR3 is TGTGCCAGCAGTGACTCAGCTCCGGGACAGCCCTATGGCTACACCTTC. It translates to CASSDSAPGQPYGYTF.

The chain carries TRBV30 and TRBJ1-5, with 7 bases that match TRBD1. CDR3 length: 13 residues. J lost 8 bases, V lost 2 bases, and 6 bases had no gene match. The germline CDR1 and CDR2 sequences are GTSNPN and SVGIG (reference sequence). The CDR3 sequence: CAWSLQGRKPQHF. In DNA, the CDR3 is TGTGCCTGGAGTTTACAGGGGAGAAAGCCCCAGCATTTT.

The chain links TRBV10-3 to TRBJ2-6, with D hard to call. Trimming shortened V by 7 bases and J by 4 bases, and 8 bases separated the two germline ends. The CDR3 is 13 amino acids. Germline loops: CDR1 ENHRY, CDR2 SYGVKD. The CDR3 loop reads CAITSEGANVLTF. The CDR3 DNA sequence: TGTGCCATCACTTCCGAGGGGGCCAACGTCCTGACTTTC.

The CDR3 DNA is TGTGCCAGCAGTTTATGGGACAGGGGGCTTCAGCCCCAGCATTTT. Protein product: CASSLWDRGLQPQHF. V gene TRBV28 combines with J gene TRBJ1-5, with 11 positions matching TRBD1. Germline-derived CDR1 and CDR2 are MDHEN and SYDVKM. V lost 0 bases and J lost 6; bases outside the gene matches: 1. This CDR3 contains 15 residues.

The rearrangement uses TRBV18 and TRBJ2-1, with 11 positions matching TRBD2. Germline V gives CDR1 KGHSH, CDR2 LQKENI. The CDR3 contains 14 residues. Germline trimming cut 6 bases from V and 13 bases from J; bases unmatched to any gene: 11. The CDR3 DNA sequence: TGTGCCAGCTCTCCAGGGACTAGCGGAGGTTTACAGTTCTTC. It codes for CASSPGTSGGLQFF. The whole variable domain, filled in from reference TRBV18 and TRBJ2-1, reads NAGVMQNPRHLVRRRGQEARLRCSPMKGHSHVYWYRQLPEEGLKFMVYLQKENIIDESGMPKERFSAEFPKEGPSILRIQQVVRGDSAAYFCASSPGTSGGLQFFGPGTRLTVL.